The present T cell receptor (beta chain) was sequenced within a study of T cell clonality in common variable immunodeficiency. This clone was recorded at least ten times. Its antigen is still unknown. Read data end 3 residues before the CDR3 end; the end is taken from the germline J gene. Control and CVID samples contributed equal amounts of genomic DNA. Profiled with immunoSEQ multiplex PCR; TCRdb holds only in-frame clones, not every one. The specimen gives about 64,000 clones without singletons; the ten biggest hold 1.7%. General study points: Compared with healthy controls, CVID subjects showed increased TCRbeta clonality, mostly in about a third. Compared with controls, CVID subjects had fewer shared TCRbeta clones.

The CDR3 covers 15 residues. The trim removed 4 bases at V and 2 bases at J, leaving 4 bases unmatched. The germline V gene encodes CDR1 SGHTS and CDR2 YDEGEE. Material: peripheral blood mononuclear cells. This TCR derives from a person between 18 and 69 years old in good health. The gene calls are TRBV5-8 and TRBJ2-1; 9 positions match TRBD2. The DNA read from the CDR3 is TGTGCCAGCAGCCTTAGCGGGGGCGCCTACAATGAG. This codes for CASSLSGGAYNE. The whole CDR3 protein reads CASSLSGGAYNEQFF.